The 15 T cell receptor beta chains below were found in one sample sequenced in a study of cytomegalovirus exposure and HLA in healthy donors (dated by TCRdb to 2016 to 2017). The library was made by the immunoSEQ multiplex PCR assay. For the multiplex PCR, a mixture combining 60 forward primers for TCR Vbeta segments and 13 reverse primers for TCR Jbeta segments was used. Imported from immuneACCESS, the table was reduced by TCRdb to in-frame sequences with V and J called. These copies leave out some clones; in studies compared against another copy, an unresolved V gene accounts for under half, and the cause of the remainder is not known. The sample table contains about 120,000 clones; only one count was recorded for over 60% of them. The top ten clones comprise approximately 11% of the sample. The material sequenced was PBMCs. These TCRs come from a man aged 35 to 55 in good health and CMV-seropositive.

Concerning this clone itself: At one boundary the junction diverges from the germline segment, which might be a read error. The chain employs TRBV28 and TRBJ1-3; D unclear. The CDR3 consists of 11 residues. The germline V gene has CDR1 MDHEN and CDR2 SYDVKM. The CDR3 is CASGPGTTIYF. CDR3 DNA sequence: TGTGCCAGCGGCCCGGGAACCACCATATATTTT.

V and J are TRBV28 and TRBJ2-3, with TRBD1 identical over 8 bases. Germline assignment: CDR1 MDHEN and CDR2 SYDVKM. This CDR3 spans 14 amino acids. V lost 5 bases to trimming and J lost 11 bases; unmatched junction nucleotides: 12. The CDR3 region is CASSPGQAPLGQYF. CDR3 DNA sequence: TGTGCCAGCAGTCCGGGACAGGCCCCGCTGGGGCAGTATTTT. Together with reference TRBV28 and TRBJ2-3, the CDR3 gives the full variable domain: DVKVTQSSRYLVKRTGEKVFLECVQDMDHENMFWYRQDPGLGLRLIYFSYDVKMKEKGDIPEGYSVSREKKERFSLILESASTNQTSMYLCASSPGQAPLGQYFGPGTRLTVL.

V and J are TRBV19 and TRBJ1-2, with D perhaps TRBD1 (6 bases). Germline CDR1 reads LNHDA; CDR2 reads SQIVND (reference sequence). The CDR3 has 14 amino acids. Trimming pared 4 bases from V and 3 bases from J, leaving 12 bases between. The CDR3 protein is CASSTPRTDYGYTF. In DNA form, the CDR3 reads TGTGCCAGTAGTACCCCTAGGACAGACTATGGCTACACCTTC.

The rearrangement links TRBV7-9 to TRBJ1-1, with a weak D call TRBD1 (6 bases). V lost 11 bases and J lost 7, with 20 bases in between. The CDR3 runs 13 residues. Germline CDR1 reads SEHNR; CDR2 reads FQNEAQ (reference sequence). CDR3: CADGGGVRHEAFF. The CDR3 DNA sequence: TGTGCCGACGGGGGGGGCGTCCGTCATGAAGCTTTCTTT.

Details on this clone: At one end, the junction sequence differs from germline, possibly due to a read error. V and J are TRBV6-1 and TRBJ2-7, with 7 bases identical to TRBD2. The CDR3 runs 17 residues. Germline V gene sequence: CDR1 MNHNS, CDR2 SASEGT. Written as DNA, the CDR3 is TGTGCCATCAGTGATTCGGGGCTGGCGGGGGTCTCCTACGAGCAGTACTTC. This gives the protein CAISDSGLAGVSYEQYF.

This clone showed up just a few times. The chain has TRBV4-3 and TRBJ2-1, with 10 bases fitting TRBD1. Germline CDR1 is LGHNA and CDR2 is YSLEER. The CDR3 loop spans 16 amino acids. V dropped 3 bases and J dropped 2; count of bases not matched to a gene: 4. CDR3 loop: CASSQDRGSTYNEQFF. CDR3 DNA sequence: TGCGCCAGCAGCCAGGACAGGGGGTCCACCTACAATGAGCAGTTCTTC.

This clone occurred once. This chain links TRBV14 with TRBJ2-7; 8 positions agree with TRBD1. This CDR3 is 13 amino acids long. The germline V gene has CDR1 SGHDN and CDR2 FVKESK. Trimming removed 4 bases from V and 5 bases from J; junction bases left unmatched: 4. The CDR3: CASSLGQGNEQYF. Written as DNA, the CDR3 is TGTGCCAGCAGCCTAGGACAGGGAAACGAGCAGTACTTC.

The chain has TRBV27 and TRBJ1-5; weak D call: TRBD1 (5 bases). V was trimmed by 1 base and J by 7 bases, leaving 11 bases between them. CDR3 length equals 14 residues. Germline CDR1 is MNHEY and CDR2 is SMNVEV (reference sequence). The DNA for the CDR3 is TGTGCCAGCAGTTTATGGTCAGGGTCCCAGCCCCAGCATTTT. As protein: CASSLWSGSQPQHF.

The rearrangement joins TRBV7-2 to TRBJ2-1, with 10 bases fitting TRBD2. The CDR3 is made up of 14 amino acids. The J segment lost 12 bases and the V segment lost 5 bases, leaving 10 bases of the junction unmatched. Germline V gene data show CDR1 as SGHTA and CDR2 as FQGNSA. CDR3 coding DNA: TGTGCCAGCAGCCGCGTCGGGACTAGCGAGCTGCAGTTCTTC. Its translation: CASSRVGTSELQFF.

The chain couples TRBV5-1 to TRBJ2-1; 10 nucleotides agree with TRBD2. Germline CDR1 is SGHRS and CDR2 is YFSETQ. CDR3 length: 15 residues. V lost 0 bases to trimming and J lost 8 bases; unmatched junction nucleotides: 5. CDR3: CASSLGSGGSDEQFF. Here the CDR3 DNA reads TGCGCCAGCAGCTTGGGTAGCGGGGGGTCCGATGAGCAGTTCTTC.

This clone turned up a few times. The CDR3 sequence is CASSLDSATGLSPLHF. In DNA form, the CDR3 reads TGTGCCAGCAGCTTAGATTCCGCGACAGGGCTTTCACCCCTCCACTTT. The V call is TRBV11-2, the J call TRBJ1-6; the match to TRBD1 covers 7 bases. This CDR3 contains 16 residues. Germline CDR1 and CDR2: SGHAT and FQNNGV. The trim removed 0 bases at V and 9 bases at J, leaving 8 bases unmatched.

This clone was recorded a few times. This chain connects TRBV7-9 to TRBJ2-1; D is possibly TRBD2 (6 bases). This CDR3 is 15 amino acids long. Germline loops: CDR1 SEHNR, CDR2 FQNEAQ (reference sequence). Trimming shortened V by 6 bases and J by 3 bases, and 15 bases separated the two germline ends. CDR3 bases: TGTGCCAGCAGAAATAGGGACTGGGACTACAATGAGCAGTTCTTC. Translation: CASRNRDWDYNEQFF.

As regards this clone: A junction end diverges from the germline sequence, so it may reflect a read error. V is TRBV7-6 and J is TRBJ2-7, with D perhaps being TRBD1 or TRBD2 (7 bases each). This CDR3 has 14 amino acids. The germline V gene encodes CDR1 SGHVS and CDR2 FNYEAQ. The CDR3 sequence is CASTLGGDSYEQYF. DNA of the CDR3: TGTGCCAGCACCTTAGGGGGGGACAGTTACGAGCAGTACTTC. Looking up the rest from reference TRBV7-6 and TRBJ2-7 gives the full variable domain: GAGVSQSPRYKVTKRGQDVALRCDPISGHVSLYWYRQALGQGPEFLTYFNYEAQQDKSGLPNDRFSAERPEGSISTLTIQRTEQRDSAMYRCASTLGGDSYEQYFGPGTRLTVT.

The sample holds a few counts of this clone. The genes are TRBV18 and TRBJ1-4; 7 positions agree with TRBD1. J was trimmed by 3 bases and V by 4 bases; bases with no gene match: 5. Germline CDR1 is KGHSH and CDR2 is LQKENI. CDR3 length: 15 residues. The CDR3 sequence: CASSQGGRSNEKLFF. The CDR3 coding sequence is TGTGCCAGCTCACAAGGGGGCAGGTCTAATGAAAAACTGTTTTTT.

Notes on this clone: The germline gene is not matched at one end of the junction; a read error may be the cause. The chain couples TRBV7-9 to TRBJ2-7; D remains ambiguous. CDR1 and CDR2 from the germline V gene are SEHNR and FQNEAQ (reference sequence). This CDR3 is 14 amino acids long. CDR3 bases: TGTTCCAGCAGCCCCTCGGGTTATTCCTACGAGCAGTACTTC. Amino acid sequence: CSSSPSGYSYEQYF.